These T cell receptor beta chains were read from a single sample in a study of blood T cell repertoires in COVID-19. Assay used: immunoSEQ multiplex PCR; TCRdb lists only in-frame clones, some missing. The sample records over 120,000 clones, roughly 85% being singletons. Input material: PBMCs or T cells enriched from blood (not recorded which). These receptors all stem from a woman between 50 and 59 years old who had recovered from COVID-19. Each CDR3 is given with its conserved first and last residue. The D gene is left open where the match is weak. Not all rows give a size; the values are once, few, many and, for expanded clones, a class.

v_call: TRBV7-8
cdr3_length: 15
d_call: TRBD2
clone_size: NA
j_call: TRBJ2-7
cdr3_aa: CASSSREDTAYEQYF
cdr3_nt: TGTGCCAGCAGCTCTCGGGAGGACACTGCCTACGAGCAGTACTTC

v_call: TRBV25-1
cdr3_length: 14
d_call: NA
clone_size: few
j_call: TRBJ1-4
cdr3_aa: CASSDPRGYEKLFF
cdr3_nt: TGTGCCAGCAGTGATCCCAGGGGTTATGAAAAACTGTTTTTT

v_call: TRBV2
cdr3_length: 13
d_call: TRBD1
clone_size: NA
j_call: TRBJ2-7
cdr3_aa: CASSLTGVYEQYF
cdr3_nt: TGTGCCAGCAGCTTGACAGGGGTCTACGAGCAGTACTTC

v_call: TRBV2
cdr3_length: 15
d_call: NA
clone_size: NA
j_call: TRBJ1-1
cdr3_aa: CASSRPRGANTEAFF
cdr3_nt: TGTGCCAGCAGCCGACCTCGGGGAGCCAACACTGAAGCTTTCTTT

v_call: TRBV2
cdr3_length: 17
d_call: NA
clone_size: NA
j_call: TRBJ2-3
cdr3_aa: CASSPGTAKTSTDTQYF
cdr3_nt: TGTGCCAGCAGTCCGGGAACAGCGAAAACTAGCACAGATACGCAGTATTTT

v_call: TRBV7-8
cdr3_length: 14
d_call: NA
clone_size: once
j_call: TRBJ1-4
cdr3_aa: CASSLAVRGGKLFF
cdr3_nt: TGTGCCAGCAGCTTAGCGGTTCGGGGGGGGAAACTGTTTTTT

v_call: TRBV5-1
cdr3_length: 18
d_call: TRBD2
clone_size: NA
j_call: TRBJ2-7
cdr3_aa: CASSLPPGLAGVRYEQYF
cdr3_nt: TGCGCCAGCAGCTTGCCCCCGGGACTAGCGGGAGTAAGGTACGAGCAGTACTTC

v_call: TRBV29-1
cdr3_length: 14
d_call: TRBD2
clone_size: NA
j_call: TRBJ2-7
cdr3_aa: CSVERGGSSYEQYF
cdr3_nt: TGCAGCGTTGAGCGAGGCGGGAGCTCCTACGAGCAGTACTTC

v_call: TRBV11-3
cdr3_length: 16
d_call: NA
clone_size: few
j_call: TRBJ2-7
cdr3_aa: CASSLEFYGGSYEQYF
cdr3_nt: TGTGCCAGCAGCTTAGAATTCTACGGGGGCTCCTACGAGCAGTACTTC

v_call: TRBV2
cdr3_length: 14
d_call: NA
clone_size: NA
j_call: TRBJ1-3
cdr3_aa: CASSEQGPGNTIYF
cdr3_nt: TGTGCCAGCAGTGAACAGGGGCCTGGAAACACCATATATTTT

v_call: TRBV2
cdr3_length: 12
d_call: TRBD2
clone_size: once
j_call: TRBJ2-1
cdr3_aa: CASSATSGEQFF
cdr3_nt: TGTGCCAGCAGCGCTACTAGCGGAGAGCAGTTCTTC

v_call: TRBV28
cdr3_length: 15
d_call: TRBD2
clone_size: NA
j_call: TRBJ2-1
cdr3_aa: CASSPLAGGPNEQFF
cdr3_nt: TGTGCCAGCAGTCCACTAGCGGGAGGGCCGAATGAGCAGTTCTTC

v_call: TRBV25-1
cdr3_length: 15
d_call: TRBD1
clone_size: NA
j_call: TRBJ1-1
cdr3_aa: CASSGRGTGVAEAFF
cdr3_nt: TGTGCCAGCAGCGGCCGAGGGACAGGGGTTGCTGAAGCTTTCTTT

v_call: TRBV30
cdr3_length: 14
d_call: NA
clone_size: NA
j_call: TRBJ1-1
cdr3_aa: CAWSLFSRSTEAFF
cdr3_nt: TGTGCCTGGAGTCTATTTTCTCGAAGCACTGAAGCTTTCTTT

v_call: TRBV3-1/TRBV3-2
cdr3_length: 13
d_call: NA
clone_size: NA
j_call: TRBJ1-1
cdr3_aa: CASSQEEGTEAFF
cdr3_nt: TGTGCCAGCAGCCAAGAGGAGGGCACTGAAGCTTTCTTT

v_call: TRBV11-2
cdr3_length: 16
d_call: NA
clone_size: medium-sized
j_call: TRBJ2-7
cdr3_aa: CASSIRPQGGSGEQYF
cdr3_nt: TGTGCCAGCAGCATAAGGCCCCAGGGGGGCTCTGGCGAGCAGTACTTC

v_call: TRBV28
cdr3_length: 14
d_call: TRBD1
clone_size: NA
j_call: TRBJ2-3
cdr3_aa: CASSPWTGRDTQYF
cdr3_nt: TGTGCCAGCAGTCCATGGACAGGGAGAGATACGCAGTATTTT

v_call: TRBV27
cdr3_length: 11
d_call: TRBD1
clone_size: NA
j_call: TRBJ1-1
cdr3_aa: CASSGQGGAFF
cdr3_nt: TGTGCCAGCAGTGGACAGGGGGGAGCTTTCTTT

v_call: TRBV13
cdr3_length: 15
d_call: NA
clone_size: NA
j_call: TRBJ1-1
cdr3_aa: CASSSRQIMNTEAFF
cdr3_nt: TGTGCCAGCAGCTCCCGACAGATCATGAACACTGAAGCTTTCTTT

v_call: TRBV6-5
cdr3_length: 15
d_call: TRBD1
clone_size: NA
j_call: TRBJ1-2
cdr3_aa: CASSKTGKVNYGYTF
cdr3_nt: TGTGCCAGCAGTAAGACAGGGAAGGTTAACTATGGCTACACCTTC

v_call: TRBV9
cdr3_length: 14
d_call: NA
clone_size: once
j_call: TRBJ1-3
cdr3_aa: CASSVAGSGNTIYF
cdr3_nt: TGTGCCAGCAGCGTAGCAGGCTCTGGAAACACCATATATTTT

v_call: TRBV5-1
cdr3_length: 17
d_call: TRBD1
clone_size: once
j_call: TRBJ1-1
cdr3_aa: CASSFMGRTGRNTEAFF
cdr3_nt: TGCGCCAGCAGCTTCATGGGTAGGACAGGGAGGAACACTGAAGCTTTCTTT

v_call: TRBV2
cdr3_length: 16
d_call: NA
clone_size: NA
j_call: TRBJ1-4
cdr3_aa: CASSDVGQPTNEKLFF
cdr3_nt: TGTGCCAGCAGTGATGTTGGACAACCAACTAATGAAAAACTGTTTTTT

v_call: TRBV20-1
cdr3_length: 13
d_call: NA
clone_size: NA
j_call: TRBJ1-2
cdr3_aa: CSASWPGRNGYTF
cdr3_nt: TGCAGTGCTAGTTGGCCGGGGAGAAATGGCTACACCTTC

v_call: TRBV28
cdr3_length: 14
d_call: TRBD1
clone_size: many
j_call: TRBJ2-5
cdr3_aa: CASRPTGGGKTQYF
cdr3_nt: TGTGCCAGCAGGCCGACAGGGGGCGGTAAGACCCAGTACTTC

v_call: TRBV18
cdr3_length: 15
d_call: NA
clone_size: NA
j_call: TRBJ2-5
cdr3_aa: CASSPRKRYQETQYF
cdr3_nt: TGTGCCAGCTCACCAAGGAAGCGGTACCAAGAGACCCAGTACTTC

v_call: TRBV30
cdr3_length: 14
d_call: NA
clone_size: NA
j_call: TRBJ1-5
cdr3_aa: CAWSAGTGIQPQHF
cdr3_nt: TGTGCCTGGAGTGCCGGTACAGGGATTCAGCCCCAGCATTTT

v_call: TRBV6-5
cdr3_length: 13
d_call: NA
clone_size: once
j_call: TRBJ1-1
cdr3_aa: CASSFNSNTEAFF
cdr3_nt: TGTGCCAGCAGTTTCAACTCAAACACTGAAGCTTTCTTT

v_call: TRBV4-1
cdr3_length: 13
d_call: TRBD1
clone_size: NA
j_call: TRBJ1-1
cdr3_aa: CASSHSGQSEAFF
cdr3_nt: TGCGCCAGCAGCCACTCGGGACAGTCTGAAGCTTTCTTT

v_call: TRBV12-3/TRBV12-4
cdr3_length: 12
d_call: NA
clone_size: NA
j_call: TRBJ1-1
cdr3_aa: CASRAGGPEAFF
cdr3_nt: TGTGCCAGCAGGGCGGGGGGCCCTGAAGCTTTCTTT

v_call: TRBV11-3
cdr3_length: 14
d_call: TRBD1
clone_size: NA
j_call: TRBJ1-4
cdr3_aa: CASSGGQGSKKLFF
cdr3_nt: TGTGCCAGCAGCGGGGGACAGGGTTCCAAAAAACTGTTTTTT

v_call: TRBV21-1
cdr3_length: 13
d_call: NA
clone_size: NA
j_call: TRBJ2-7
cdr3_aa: CASSPRTPYEQYF
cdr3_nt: TGTGCCAGCAGCCCCCGGACTCCCTACGAGCAGTACTTC

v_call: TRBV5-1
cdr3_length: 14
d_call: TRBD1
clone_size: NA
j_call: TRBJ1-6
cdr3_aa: CASSLLSGGSPLHF
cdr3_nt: TGCGCCAGCAGCTTACTGTCAGGGGGTTCACCCCTCCACTTT

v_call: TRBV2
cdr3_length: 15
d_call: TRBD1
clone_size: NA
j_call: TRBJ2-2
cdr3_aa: CASSDPGGPTGELFF
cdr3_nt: TGTGCCAGCAGTGATCCAGGGGGCCCCACCGGGGAGCTGTTTTTT

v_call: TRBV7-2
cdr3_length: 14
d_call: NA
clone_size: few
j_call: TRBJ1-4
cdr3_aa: CASSSTGPRGKLFF
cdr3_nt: TGTGCCAGCAGCTCGACAGGTCCTAGGGGAAAACTGTTTTTT

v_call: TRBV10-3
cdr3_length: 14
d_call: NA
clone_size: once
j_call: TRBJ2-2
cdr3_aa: CAISQTEESGELFF
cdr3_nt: TGTGCCATCAGCCAGACGGAGGAGTCCGGGGAGCTGTTTTTT

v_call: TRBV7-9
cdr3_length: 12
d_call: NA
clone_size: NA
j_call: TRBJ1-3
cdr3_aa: CASSLGPNTIYF
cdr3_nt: TGTGCCAGCAGCTTAGGTCCGAACACCATATATTTT

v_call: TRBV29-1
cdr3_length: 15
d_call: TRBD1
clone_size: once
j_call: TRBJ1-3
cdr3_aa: CSVSGTASSGNTIYF
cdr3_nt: TGCAGCGTTTCCGGGACAGCAAGCTCTGGAAACACCATATATTTT

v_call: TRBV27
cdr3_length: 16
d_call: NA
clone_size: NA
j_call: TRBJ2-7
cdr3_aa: CASSLEGDFRPYEQYF
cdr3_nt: TGTGCCAGCAGTTTAGAAGGGGACTTTAGGCCCTACGAGCAGTACTTC

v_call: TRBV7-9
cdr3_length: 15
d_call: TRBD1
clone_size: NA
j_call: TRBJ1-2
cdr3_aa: CASSSGQAKFYGYTF
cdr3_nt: TGTGCCAGCAGCTCGGGACAGGCAAAATTCTATGGCTACACCTTC

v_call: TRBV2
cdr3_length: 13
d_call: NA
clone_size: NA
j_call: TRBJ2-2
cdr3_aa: CASKRRRNGELFF
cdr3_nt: TGTGCCAGCAAGCGGAGACGAAACGGGGAGCTGTTTTTT

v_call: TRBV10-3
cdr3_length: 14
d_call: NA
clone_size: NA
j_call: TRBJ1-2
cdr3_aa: CAISDRGTNYGYTF
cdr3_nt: TGTGCCATCAGCGATCGGGGGACTAACTATGGCTACACCTTC

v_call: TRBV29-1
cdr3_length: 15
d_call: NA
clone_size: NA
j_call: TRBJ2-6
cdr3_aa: CSVEVSGPGANVLTF
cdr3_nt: TGCAGCGTTGAAGTCTCCGGTCCTGGGGCCAACGTCCTGACTTTC

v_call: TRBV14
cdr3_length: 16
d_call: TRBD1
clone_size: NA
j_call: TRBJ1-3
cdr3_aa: CASSRRQGSSGNTIYF
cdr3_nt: TGTGCCAGCAGCCGTAGACAGGGGAGCTCTGGAAACACCATATATTTT